The entry that follows covers one T cell receptor (beta chain) sequence. These data are taken from a study of blood T cell repertoires in COVID-19. TCRdb's table, derived via immunoSEQ multiplex PCR, lists solely in-frame clones and lacks some. The table records more than 95,000 clones, approximately 81% of them present only once. This CDR3 has 14 residues. Germline V gene sequence: CDR1 SEHNR, CDR2 FQNEAQ (reference sequence). V was trimmed by 4 bases and J by 5 bases, leaving 14 bases between them. This TCR came from a man in his sixties with acute or convalescent COVID-19. Material: peripheral blood. This sequence joins TRBV7-9 and TRBJ1-2; D not certain. CDR3 nucleotides: TGTGCCAGCAGCTCCCCGGGGAGAGTTTATGGCTACACCTTC. The encoded protein is CASSSPGRVYGYTF.